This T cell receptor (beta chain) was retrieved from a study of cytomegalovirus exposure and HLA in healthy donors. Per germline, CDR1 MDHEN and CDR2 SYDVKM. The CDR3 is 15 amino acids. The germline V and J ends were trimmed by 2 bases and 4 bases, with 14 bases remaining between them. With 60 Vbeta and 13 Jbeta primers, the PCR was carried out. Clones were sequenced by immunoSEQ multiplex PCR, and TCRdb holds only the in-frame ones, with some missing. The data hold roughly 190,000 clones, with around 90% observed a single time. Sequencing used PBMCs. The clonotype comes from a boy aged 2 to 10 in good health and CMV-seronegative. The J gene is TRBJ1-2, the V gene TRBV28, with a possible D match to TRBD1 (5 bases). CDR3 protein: CASSLRWGDGYGYTF. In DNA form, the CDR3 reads TGTGCCAGCAGTTTAAGATGGGGGGACGGCTATGGCTACACCTTC.